The TCR beta chain described here comes from a study of blood T cell repertoires in COVID-19. Germline CDR1 reads SGDLS; CDR2 reads YYNGEE. Trimming left V 0 bases short and J 0 bases short, with 15 bases between. The CDR3 contains 17 residues. Clones were sequenced by immunoSEQ multiplex PCR, and TCRdb holds only the in-frame ones, with some missing. The sample has roughly 190,000 clones; around 82% are singletons. This TCR derives from a woman in her forties or fifties with acute COVID-19. Sample: PBMCs or T cells enriched from blood (not recorded which). This chain uses TRBV9 with TRBJ1-1; tentative D call: TRBD1 (5 bases). The chain's CDR3 is CASSVASTTDMNTEAFF. The DNA of the CDR3 is TGTGCCAGCAGCGTAGCTTCCACGACAGACATGAACACTGAAGCTTTCTTT.